This TCR beta chain was recorded in a study of blood T cell repertoires in COVID-19. About the research overall: The United States, Italy and Spain provided the acute and convalescent COVID-19 samples.

In the original processing: From reference gene primer amplification, estimates of nucleated cell counts were derived. Using immunoSEQ multiplex PCR, the repertoire was profiled, and TCRdb retains in-frame clones only, with some absent. The DNA gave D and trimming, while V, J and clone size come from that table. This table has about 180,000 clones, 85% to 90% appearing once. The participants were between 18 and 89 years old and came from some 23 US areas. The CDR3 spans 18 residues. From germline, CDR1 is MNHEY and CDR2 SMNVEV (reference sequence). V lost 2 bases to trimming and J lost 2 bases; unmatched junction nucleotides: 13.

Source material: PBMCs or T cells enriched from blood (not recorded which). The rearrangement joins TRBV27 to TRBJ2-7; 9 bases agree with TRBD2. The source is a woman in her forties with acute COVID-19. CDR3 sequence (DNA): TGTGCCAGCAGTTTACCCCAAGGGATGGCGGGAGGGCCCTACGAGCAGTACTTC. Translating it yields CASSLPQGMAGGPYEQYF.